The 6 T cell receptor beta chains in this list originate from one sample, sequenced in a study of T cell repertoires in cytomegalovirus infection. TCRdb re-called the reads through MiXCR, storing one row per CDR3 protein. Here the sample spans 230,000 or so distinct CDR3 sequences, approximately 15% being singletons. The specimen was CD8+ T cells from PBMCs. The receptors stem from a human donor in good health (CMV status not recorded). Some clones in this sample may be carry-over from other donors' samples.

This clonotype has only a few counts. V and J are TRBV5-1 and TRBJ2-1; D call uncertain. This CDR3 has 16 amino acids. Trimming left V 1 base short and J 0 bases short, with 11 bases between. CDR1 and CDR2 from the germline V gene are SGHRS and YFSETQ. The CDR3 region is CASSLRAVSSYNEQFF. The CDR3 DNA sequence: TGCGCCAGCAGCTTGAGGGCAGTATCCTCCTACAATGAGCAGTTCTTC.

The chain carries TRBV4-1 and TRBJ2-1, with unresolved D. This CDR3 comprises 15 residues. The V gene lost 0 bases and the J gene lost 5 bases, with 11 bases spanning the gap. Germline assignment: CDR1 MGHRA and CDR2 YSYEKL. The CDR3 sequence: CASSQDRAANNEQFF. In nucleotides, the CDR3 is TGCGCCAGCAGCCAAGATCGGGCGGCAAACAATGAGCAGTTCTTC.

The V gene is TRBV29-1, the J gene TRBJ2-7, with 8 nucleotides matching TRBD1. Losses at the gene ends were 1 base for V and 3 bases for J; bases not matched to a gene: 8. Germline lookup yields CDR1 SQVTM and CDR2 ANQGSEA. CDR3 size: 15 residues. The CDR3 coding sequence is TGCAGCGTTGAAGTAGTGACAGGGGAGAACTACGAGCAGTACTTC. It codes for CSVEVVTGENYEQYF.

The rearrangement joins TRBV2 to TRBJ2-3; D is possibly TRBD2 (5 bases). V lost 8 bases and J lost 5, with 17 bases in between. Germline V gives CDR1 SNHLY, CDR2 FYNNEI. The CDR3 has 14 amino acids. CDR3 loop: CASPEMGAGDTQYF. CDR3 bases: TGTGCCAGCCCCGAGATGGGCGCGGGAGATACGCAGTATTTT.

This clonotype was detected only a few times. The chain recombines TRBV15 with TRBJ1-5; D remains unclear. V lost 0 bases and J 5 bases, leaving 8 bases between the germline ends. This CDR3 has 14 residues. CDR1 and CDR2 (germline): LNHNV, YYDKDF (reference sequence). The CDR3 region is CATSRENSYQPQHF. CDR3 coding DNA: TGTGCCACCAGCAGAGAGAACAGTTATCAGCCCCAGCATTTT.

This rearrangement joins TRBV20-1 to TRBJ2-7, with D hard to call. The CDR3 length is 12 residues. CDR1 and CDR2 from the germline V gene are DFQATT and SNEGSKA (reference sequence). V was trimmed by 3 bases and J by 2 bases, leaving 8 bases between them. CDR3 nucleotides: TGCAGTGCTAGTCCAGCTACCTACGAGCAGTACTTC. This codes for CSASPATYEQYF.